Sequencing of this T cell receptor beta chain was carried out in a study of vaccination effects on CD4 cells after COVID-19. A word on this clone: Its antigen is undetermined.

J lost 2 bases, V lost 1 base, and 8 bases had no gene match. The CDR3 extends over 19 amino acids. CDR1 LNHNV and CDR2 YYDKDF come from the germline V gene (reference sequence). Some clones are missing from TCRdb's copy, which holds only in-frame ones; the method was immunoSEQ multiplex PCR. The sample consists of more than 60,000 clones, 70% to 85% of them appearing once. Before sequencing, viral peptide pools were used by the ViraFEST assay to expand antigen-specific CD4+ T cells. Cultured cells yielded isolated CD4+ T cells after around 10 days. Participants received two doses of either the BNT162b2 or mRNA-1273 vaccine. A density of around 2 million PBMC per well was used; these cells were cultured with about 10 IU/ml IL-2 and around 10 ug/ml peptides.

The V call is TRBV15, the J call TRBJ2-2; TRBD2 agrees at 12 bases. The receptor was derived from a human donor who received a COVID-19 vaccine. This sample comprised CD4+ T cells from PBMCs cultured with HCoV-229E spike peptides, obtained after COVID-19 vaccination. The CDR3 sequence: CATSRVFLAGGLNTGELFF. The CDR3, as DNA: TGTGCCACCAGCAGAGTTTTTCTAGCGGGGGGGCTTAACACCGGGGAGCTGTTTTTT.